Below, 10 T cell receptor beta chains from the same sample are listed, as sequenced in a study of CD8+CD57+ T cells in acquired aplastic anemia. It was genomic DNA that served as the template for profiling TCR beta VDJ and CDR3. TCRdb reprocessed the reads with MiXCR, giving one entry per CDR3 protein. The table records 450,000 to 550,000 distinct CDR3 sequences, around 30% of them present only once. All patients picked for sequencing had shown, by flow cytometry, an expansion of CD8+CD57+ cells. Sequenced: sorted CD4+, CD8+, or CD8+CD57+ T cells (not recorded which) from PBMCs. These receptors were obtained from a human donor with aplastic anemia.

Notes on this clonotype: A much more abundant neighbour one base away suggests this may be a read error. The V and J genes are TRBV12-3 or TRBV12-4 and TRBJ1-5; D might be TRBD1 (6 bases). This CDR3 comprises 13 residues. V lost 5 bases and J lost 6, with 11 bases in between. This chain's CDR3 is CASSLGAAQPQHF. CDR3 sequence (DNA): TGTGCCAGCAGTCTGGGGGCAGCTCAGCCCCAGCATTTT.

The sample holds many counts of this clonotype. V is TRBV6-1 and J is TRBJ1-2, with 9 bases that match TRBD1. The CDR3 loop spans 16 amino acids. Per germline, CDR1 MNHNS and CDR2 SASEGT. After removal of 6 bases from V and 3 bases from J, the junction contained 11 bases not matched to a gene. Here the CDR3 DNA reads TGTGCCAGCAGCGAAAGGGCCAACAGGGGGCACTATGGCTACACCTTC. Amino acids: CASSERANRGHYGYTF.

This clonotype was seen more than once but under ten times. The chain joins TRBV7-9 to TRBJ2-5, with 9 bases identical to TRBD2. The V gene's germline CDR1 is SEHNR and CDR2 FQNEAQ (reference sequence). This CDR3 spans 14 amino acids. After removal of 4 bases from V and 5 bases from J, the junction contained 5 bases not matched to a gene. CDR3 in DNA: TGTGCCAGCAGCTCGGGGACTAGCAGGGAGACCCAGTACTTC. Translated: CASSSGTSRETQYF.

This clonotype was counted between two and nine times. The chain couples TRBV5-6 to TRBJ2-1, with TRBD2 matching 7 bases. The J segment lost 4 bases and the V segment lost 4 bases, leaving 11 bases of the junction unmatched. Germline CDR1 is SGHDT and CDR2 is YYEEEE. The CDR3 is 16 residues long. CDR3 DNA sequence: TGTGCCAGCAGCCCATCCTTCCTAGCGGTGTACAATGAGCAGTTCTTC. The encoded protein is CASSPSFLAVYNEQFF.

This clonotype was counted a few times. The V gene is TRBV2, the J gene TRBJ1-6, with D possibly TRBD1 on 6 matching bases. Per the germline V gene, CDR1 is SNHLY and CDR2 is FYNNEI. The V end lost 6 bases, the J end lost 7 bases, and 13 bases lay between the germline ends. The CDR3 loop spans 14 amino acids. This CDR3 reads CASRGFRGNSPLHF. The DNA for the CDR3 is TGTGCCAGCAGGGGGTTCAGGGGAAATTCACCCCTCCACTTT.

The chain has TRBV30 and TRBJ1-1; D is unclear. The ends were cut back, 3 bases at V and 0 bases at J, with 11 bases in the middle. The CDR3 is 14 amino acids. CDR1 is GTSNPN and CDR2 is SVGIG in the germline V gene (reference sequence). The CDR3 reads CAWSKNLVNTEAFF. The DNA of the CDR3 is TGTGCCTGGAGCAAAAACCTTGTGAACACTGAAGCTTTCTTT.

Worth noting for this clonotype: One end of the junction fails to match germline, which may point to a read error. J is TRBJ2-3 and V is TRBV9; D tentatively reads TRBD1 or TRBD2 (5 bases each). This CDR3 is built from 16 residues. Germline lookup yields CDR1 SGDLS and CDR2 YYNGEE. The CDR3 is CASSVRDGMGTDTQCF. The CDR3 bases are TGTGCCAGCAGCGTAAGGGACGGGATGGGCACAGATACGCAGTGTTTT.

This clonotype was seen at least ten times. The chain recombines TRBV6-1 with TRBJ1-6, with 9 positions matching TRBD1. CDR1 is MNHNS, CDR2 SASEGT, per germline. V shed 7 bases, J shed 9 bases, and the junction held 10 bases outside the gene matches. This CDR3 is built from 15 residues. CDR3 in DNA: TGTGCCAGCATCCCCAGCGGGACAGGGCGTTCACCCCTCCACTTT. Protein: CASIPSGTGRSPLHF.

As to this clonotype: One end of the junction does not line up with germline, which may come from a read error. The CDR3: CASSYHGNTEAFF. The CDR3 DNA reads TGTGCCAGCAGTTATCACGGGAACACTGAAGCTTTCTTT. J is TRBJ1-1 and V is TRBV10-3; D uncertain. There are 13 residues in the CDR3. CDR1 is ENHRY and CDR2 is SYGVKD in the germline V gene.

The J gene is TRBJ1-3, the V gene TRBV20-1; D not certain. V was cut by 4 bases and J by 1 base, with 8 bases left in between. There are 13 residues in the CDR3. Germline CDR1 reads DFQATT; CDR2 reads SNEGSKA (reference sequence). The CDR3 here is CSATTASGNTIYF. CDR3 in DNA: TGCAGTGCTACGACTGCTTCTGGAAACACCATATATTTT.